This passage covers 8 T cell receptor beta chains from one sample sequenced in a study of spatial heterogeneity in lung cancer. Study-level points and caveats: For expanded intratumoral alpha and beta TCRs, counts tracked tumor mutation counts.

The antigens for these receptors are not known. TCRdb reprocessed the 5' RACE reads via MiXCR and lists one record per CDR3 protein. The sample shows fewer than 15,000 distinct CDR3 sequences, 4.5% to 6% of them seen only once. Time point meaning: sample taken at primary tumor resection. The specimen comprised lung tumor tissue, sampled at surgery. These receptors originate from a female donor with early-stage non-small cell lung cancer.

This clonotype is medium-sized in the sample. V is TRBV7-3 and J is TRBJ1-6, with TRBD1 identical over 9 bases. After removal of 5 bases from V and 10 bases from J, the junction contained 6 bases not matched to a gene. The CDR3 is made up of 14 amino acids. Germline CDR1 and CDR2: SGHTA and FQGTGA. Written as DNA, the CDR3 is TGTGCCAGCAGCGACGGGACAGGGCAATCACCCCTCCACTTT. Translation: CASSDGTGQSPLHF.

This clonotype came up many times. J is TRBJ2-4 and V is TRBV20-1; 9 bases line up with TRBD1. Germline V gene lookup returns CDR1 DFQATT and CDR2 SNEGSKA (reference sequence). The ends lost 0 bases at V and 6 bases at J; junction bases unmatched: 3. This CDR3 contains 14 residues. CDR3 sequence: CSARDLDRGNIQYF. The CDR3 region has the DNA TGCAGTGCTAGAGATTTGGACAGGGGAAACATTCAGTACTTC.

This clonotype was seen repeatedly, ten times or more. The chain is built from TRBV5-1 and TRBJ1-1, with D hard to call. V shed 0 bases and J shed 4 bases, with 13 bases lying between them. The CDR3 runs 15 residues. Germline V gives CDR1 SGHRS, CDR2 YFSETQ. CDR3 sequence (DNA): TGCGCCAGCAGCTTGGCGTTATCTACGAGCACTGAAGCTTTCTTT. This encodes CASSLALSTSTEAFF.

In this sample, this clonotype turned up many times. This chain joins TRBV20-1 and TRBJ2-5, with 12 bases matching TRBD2. CDR3 length equals 18 residues. CDR1 is DFQATT and CDR2 is SNEGSKA in the germline V gene (reference sequence). Germline trimming cut 3 bases from V and 5 bases from J; bases unmatched to any gene: 16. The CDR3 DNA reads TGCAGTGCTAGGTTCCCTAGCGGGGGGGCTGGTTTCATGGAGACCCAGTACTTC. It encodes CSARFPSGGAGFMETQYF.

This clonotype was counted many times. The V gene is TRBV7-3, the J gene TRBJ2-6; no definite D call. The germline V and J ends were trimmed by 1 base and 6 bases, with 7 bases remaining between them. The CDR3 has 14 residues. Per the germline V gene, CDR1 is SGHTA and CDR2 is FQGTGA. In DNA, the CDR3 is TGTGCCAGCAGCTTAAACCCTGCGGCCAACGTCCTGACTTTC. Its translation is CASSLNPAANVLTF.

This clonotype was observed at least ten times. The chain uses TRBV7-9 and TRBJ1-4; D is perhaps TRBD1 (5 bases). Germline loops: CDR1 SEHNR, CDR2 FQNEAQ (reference sequence). The V gene lost 2 bases and the J gene lost 8 bases, with 9 bases spanning the gap. The length of the CDR3 is 13 residues. CDR3 in amino acids: CASSLKGTEKLFF. CDR3 nucleotides: TGTGCCAGCAGCTTAAAGGGGACCGAAAAACTGTTTTTT.

This clonotype came up many times. The genes are TRBV12-3 or TRBV12-4 and TRBJ2-3; perhaps TRBD2 as D (5 bases). V gave up 3 bases and J gave up 6 bases, with 16 bases separating them. The CDR3 contains 15 residues. In nucleotides, the CDR3 is TGTGCCAGCAGTTTTTTGTCTCCGGGCGGGGATACGCAGTATTTT. Its translation is CASSFLSPGGDTQYF.

This clonotype has at least ten counts. J is TRBJ2-3 and V is TRBV19, with D unclear. Germline loops: CDR1 LNHDA, CDR2 SQIVND (reference sequence). The CDR3 consists of 13 residues. V shed 3 bases and J shed 6 bases, with 10 bases lying between them. This CDR3 is CASSMEDVDTQYF. CDR3 in DNA: TGTGCCAGTAGTATGGAAGACGTGGATACGCAGTATTTT.